What follows are 14 T cell receptor beta chains derived from one specimen sequenced in a study of brain T cells in children with intractable seizures. Sequencing used immunoSEQ multiplex PCR; TCRdb keeps in-frame clones, though not all of them. The sample gives about 340,000 clones, approximately 93% of which show up once; about 5.8% is in the top ten. This sample's time point: blood from clinic visit 5 months post-surgery; TSC patient then seizure free. Source: peripheral blood, taken 4 to 5 months after surgery. These receptors originate from a boy under two years old with tuberous sclerosis and intractable seizures.

This chain uses TRBV27 with TRBJ1-1; weak D call: TRBD1 (6 bases). CDR3 size: 13 residues. Per the germline V gene, CDR1 is MNHEY and CDR2 is SMNVEV (reference sequence). V was shortened by 3 bases and J by 4 bases, with 9 bases between the two germline ends. The DNA of the CDR3 is TGTGCCAGCAGTTTGAACAGGGCCACTGAAGCTTTCTTT. It yields the protein CASSLNRATEAFF.

V gene TRBV15 combines with J gene TRBJ1-5; D is unresolved. The CDR3 extends over 12 amino acids. The V gene lost 5 bases and the J gene lost 7 bases, with 9 bases spanning the gap. Germline CDR1 and CDR2: LNHNV and YYDKDF (reference sequence). The CDR3 DNA is TGTGCCACCAGCGCGAGGTACCAGCCCCAGCATTTT. Translated, it gives CATSARYQPQHF.

This clone is a singleton in its sample. This chain uses TRBV4-1 with TRBJ2-2; no firm D call. The CDR3 extends over 16 amino acids. V was pared by 3 bases and J by 2 bases, with 13 bases between. The germline V gene has CDR1 MGHRA and CDR2 YSYEKL. CDR3 bases: TGCGCCAGCAGCCATGCTCGTGAAACCAACACCGGGGAGCTGTTTTTT. Residues: CASSHARETNTGELFF.

J is TRBJ2-7 and V is TRBV29-1, with no clear D. V lost 7 bases and J lost 4, with 5 bases in between. There are 9 residues in the CDR3. Per the germline V gene, CDR1 is SQVTM and CDR2 is ANQGSEA. The chain's CDR3 is CSAAYEQYF. CDR3 in DNA: TGCAGCGCTGCTTACGAGCAGTACTTC.

The V and J genes are TRBV13 and TRBJ1-1, with D possibly being TRBD1 (5 bases). Germline lookup yields CDR1 PRHDT and CDR2 FYEKMQ (reference sequence). The V gene lost 0 bases and the J gene lost 3 bases, with 11 bases spanning the gap. The CDR3 is made up of 15 amino acids. The CDR3 loop is CASSLGAEGHTEAFF. DNA of the CDR3: TGTGCCAGCAGCTTAGGCGCGGAGGGGCACACTGAAGCTTTCTTT. Filled out from reference TRBV13 and TRBJ1-1, the complete variable domain reads AAGVIQSPRHLIKEKRETATLKCYPIPRHDTVYWYQQGPGQDPQFLISFYEKMQSDKGSIPDRFSAQQFSDYHSELNMSSLELGDSALYFCASSLGAEGHTEAFFGQGTRLTVV.

The rearrangement links TRBV11-3 to TRBJ1-1, with 11 positions matching TRBD1. Germline V gene data show CDR1 as SGHNT and CDR2 as YENEEA. This CDR3 has 14 residues. V was pared by 1 base and J by 10 bases, with 5 bases of the junction left unmatched. The CDR3 DNA reads as TGTGCCAGCAGCTTAGGCGGACAGGGGGCGGGAGCTTTCTTT. It specifies CASSLGGQGAGAFF.

The chain combines TRBV28 with TRBJ1-5; maybe TRBD1 (5 bases). There are 15 residues in the CDR3. Germline CDR1 and CDR2: MDHEN and SYDVKM. The germline V and J ends were trimmed by 4 bases and 11 bases, with 21 bases remaining between them. CDR3 sequence reads: CASSSTSTGLRAQHF. CDR3 DNA: TGTGCCAGCAGTTCTACGTCCACAGGACTCCGGGCCCAGCATTTT. The full variable domain, its missing parts supplied by reference TRBV28 and TRBJ1-5, is DVKVTQSSRYLVKRTGEKVFLECVQDMDHENMFWYRQDPGLGLRLIYFSYDVKMKEKGDIPEGYSVSREKKERFSLILESASTNQTSMYLCASSSTSTGLRAQHFGDGTRLSIL.

The rearrangement links TRBV7-3 to TRBJ1-1; possible D gene TRBD1, 6 bases. The germline V gene encodes CDR1 SGHTA and CDR2 FQGTGA. Trimming removed 1 base at V and 1 base at J, with 7 bases between. The CDR3 runs to 14 residues. The CDR3 region is CASSLMDRNTEAFF. CDR3 sequence (DNA): TGTGCCAGCAGCTTAATGGACAGGAACACTGAAGCTTTCTTT.

At least ten counts were recorded for this clone. Other DNA sequences of this sample code for an identical CDR3. The chain uses TRBV18 and TRBJ2-7, with D tentatively TRBD1 (5 bases). Germline CDR1 reads KGHSH; CDR2 reads LQKENI. V lost 3 bases and J lost 2, with 11 bases in between. There are 14 residues in the CDR3. CDR3 bases: TGTGCCAGCTCACCCCGGCAGGGCACCTACGAGCAGTACTTC. Its protein product is CASSPRQGTYEQYF.

V is TRBV11-2 and J is TRBJ2-5; D is undetermined. Between the trimmed V and J ends, which lost 3 bases and 2 bases, there was a span of 7 bases. Germline V gene sequence: CDR1 SGHAT, CDR2 FQNNGV. CDR3 length: 13 residues. CDR3 DNA: TGTGCCAGCAGCTTCGGCAGTCAAGAGACCCAGTACTTC. Its protein product is CASSFGSQETQYF.

This clone has a handful of counts. The rearrangement uses TRBV5-4 and TRBJ2-7; 7 bases line up with TRBD1. The CDR3 extends over 15 amino acids. With V trimmed by 5 bases and J by 3 bases, 11 bases remained unmatched. The germline V gene encodes CDR1 SGHNT and CDR2 YYREEE (reference sequence). The CDR3 loop is CASSERRDSHYEQYF. CDR3 bases: TGTGCCAGCAGTGAGAGACGGGACAGTCACTACGAGCAGTACTTC.

This rearrangement joins TRBV5-6 to TRBJ2-1, with TRBD1 as a possible D gene (6 bases). Germline CDR1 and CDR2: SGHDT and YYEEEE. This CDR3 is built from 16 residues. Trimming took 2 bases from V and 0 from J, leaving 12 bases between them. CDR3 region: CASSLQGFSSYNEQFF. The CDR3 DNA follows: TGTGCCAGCAGCTTACAGGGTTTTTCCTCCTACAATGAGCAGTTCTTC.

V gene TRBV4-1 combines with J gene TRBJ2-5, with 8 bases aligning to TRBD2. Per the germline V gene, CDR1 is MGHRA and CDR2 is YSYEKL. The CDR3 extends over 16 amino acids. J gave up 5 bases and V 0 bases, and 8 bases lay outside the gene matches. The DNA of the CDR3 is TGCGCCAGCAGCCAAGACGCTCGGGGGGGCCAGGAGACCCAGTACTTC. This codes for CASSQDARGGQETQYF.

The chain couples TRBV6-5 to TRBJ1-2; D uncertain. The CDR3 runs 14 residues. Trimming pared 7 bases from V and 4 bases from J, leaving 16 bases between. In germline, CDR1 is MNHEY, CDR2 SVGAGI. CDR3 coding DNA: TGTGCCAGCATATTGGCGGATAGGTTCTATGGCTACACCTTC. The encoded protein is CASILADRFYGYTF.